The 21 T cell receptor beta chains below all came from one sample that was sequenced in a study of T-cell memory formation after mild COVID-19. Each CDR3 protein gets one entry after TCRdb re-called the 5' RACE reads with MiXCR. The sample includes approximately 450,000 distinct CDR3 sequences, 18% of them seen just once. Sequencing input: PBMCs or a T cell subset sorted from them (not recorded which). These receptors all come from an adult woman who had mild COVID-19 (a few samples of this study predate the infection). Cell type and time point are not known.

The gene calls are TRBV20-1 and TRBJ2-3, with 10 bases lining up with TRBD2. There are 17 residues in the CDR3. With V trimmed by 0 bases and J by 1 base, 7 bases remained unmatched. CDR1 is DFQATT and CDR2 is SNEGSKA in the germline V gene (reference sequence). The CDR3 DNA follows: TGCAGTGCTAGAGATCCGACCGGGACTAGCGGCACAGATACGCAGTATTTT. Residues: CSARDPTGTSGTDTQYF.

The genes are TRBV20-1 and TRBJ1-1; D remains ambiguous. The ends were cut back, 6 bases at V and 11 bases at J, with 16 bases in the middle. The CDR3 is 11 amino acids. Looked up from germline, CDR1 is DFQATT and CDR2 is SNEGSKA (reference sequence). The CDR3 nucleotides read TGCAGTGCCCTCAAGTCACAATCGGCTTTCTTT. Its translation: CSALKSQSAFF.

The table lists this clonotype with a few counts. This chain connects TRBV29-1 to TRBJ2-2; no clear D. The CDR3 length is 16 residues. Trimming took 4 bases from V and 0 from J, leaving 15 bases between them. The germline V gene encodes CDR1 SQVTM and CDR2 ANQGSEA. In nucleotides, the CDR3 is TGCAGCGTTGGCGGCCTCCCAACCGCGAACACCGGGGAGCTGTTTTTT. This translates into CSVGGLPTANTGELFF.

A single count supports this clonotype. This chain links TRBV7-9 with TRBJ1-2; no clear D gene. CDR1 SEHNR and CDR2 FQNEAQ come from the germline V gene (reference sequence). V was clipped by 5 bases and J by 1 base, with 11 bases between them. The CDR3 is 14 residues long. The CDR3 nucleotides are TGTGCCAGCAGCCCAAAGGGTGGTAACTATGGCTACACCTTC. Protein: CASSPKGGNYGYTF.

The V gene is TRBV9, the J gene TRBJ1-2; TRBD1 matches 7 bases. Germline V gene sequence: CDR1 SGDLS, CDR2 YYNGEE. The CDR3 length is 16 residues. The ends lost 3 bases at V and 8 bases at J; junction bases unmatched: 16. The CDR3 region has the DNA TGTGCCAGCAGCGACGGGACAGTGGGAAGCCCAGGAGGCTACACCTTC. It yields the protein CASSDGTVGSPGGYTF.

J is TRBJ2-3 and V is TRBV7-6; 13 positions agree with TRBD2. The CDR3 sequence is 16 residues long. Germline assignment: CDR1 SGHVS and CDR2 FNYEAQ. J lost 5 bases, V lost 5 bases, and 7 bases had no gene match. CDR3 residues: CASSRGWTSGGDTQYF. The CDR3 DNA is TGTGCCAGCAGCCGTGGCTGGACTAGCGGGGGAGATACGCAGTATTTT.

CDR3 sequence: CSVARDTSEGYTF. The CDR3 DNA sequence: TGCAGCGTTGCGCGGGACACCTCGGAGGGCTACACCTTC. The genes are TRBV29-1 and TRBJ1-2; weak D call: TRBD1 (6 bases). V was cut by 4 bases and J by 8 bases, with 17 bases left in between. This CDR3 comprises 13 residues. The V gene's germline CDR1 is SQVTM and CDR2 ANQGSEA.

The chain couples TRBV7-8 to TRBJ2-2, with 8 bases aligning to TRBD1. With 8 bases clipped from V and 1 base from J, the junction kept 6 bases outside the gene matches. CDR1 SGHVS and CDR2 FQNEAQ come from the germline V gene. The CDR3 runs 15 residues. In DNA, the CDR3 is TGTGCCAGCGCAACCGGGACAGGGAACACCGGGGAGCTGTTTTTT. Translation: CASATGTGNTGELFF.

This clonotype showed up just a few times. The V gene is TRBV9, the J gene TRBJ2-6; no reliable D call. CDR1 SGDLS and CDR2 YYNGEE come from the germline V gene. The CDR3 contains 17 residues. V lost 1 base and J lost 2, with 13 bases in between. CDR3 bases: TGTGCCAGCAGCGTAAGCCAGGCCTTCCCTGGGGCCAACGTCCTGACTTTC. This translates into CASSVSQAFPGANVLTF.

The chain couples TRBV12-3 or TRBV12-4 to TRBJ1-1, with no clear D. The CDR3 sequence is 14 residues long. V was pared by 5 bases and J by 5 bases, with 15 bases between. Here the CDR3 DNA reads TGTGCCAGCAGTCCGCGTGGCAGTAGGACTGAAGCTTTCTTT. It translates to CASSPRGSRTEAFF.

There are many counts of this clonotype. V and J are TRBV12-3 or TRBV12-4 and TRBJ2-2; D is ambiguous. CDR3 length: 12 residues. Trimming removed 6 bases at V and 6 bases at J, with 8 bases between. The CDR3 is CASSSTSGELFF. As DNA, the CDR3 is TGTGCCAGCAGCTCCACCTCCGGGGAGCTGTTTTTT.

This clonotype was seen more than once but under ten times. This chain connects TRBV12-3 or TRBV12-4 to TRBJ2-1, with TRBD2 matching 11 bases. V was pared by 2 bases and J by 6 bases, with 3 bases of the junction left unmatched. There are 15 residues in the CDR3. CDR3 protein: CASSLPGTSGNEQFF. The CDR3 nucleotides are TGTGCCAGCAGTTTACCTGGGACTAGCGGCAATGAGCAGTTCTTC.

This clonotype showed up just a few times. V usage is TRBV3-1 and J usage is TRBJ1-3; no clear D. Germline loops: CDR1 LGHDT, CDR2 YNNKEL (reference sequence). The CDR3 length is 15 residues. With 4 bases removed from V and 0 bases from J, the gap between germline ends came to 10 bases. The CDR3 protein is CASSPGRSSGNTIYF. The CDR3 DNA reads as TGTGCCAGCAGCCCTGGACGGAGCTCTGGAAACACCATATATTTT.

Ten or more counts support this clonotype. The chain links TRBV5-1 to TRBJ1-1, with D possibly matching TRBD1 (5 bases). The CDR3 is 15 amino acids. Trimming shortened V by 0 bases and J by 6 bases, and 15 bases separated the two germline ends. Germline CDR1 and CDR2: SGHRS and YFSETQ. The CDR3 region has the DNA TGCGCCAGCAGCTTGGAGGGCAGGGCGAGCCCTGAAGCTTTCTTT. This translates into CASSLEGRASPEAFF.

This chain connects TRBV27 to TRBJ1-5; 11 positions match TRBD1. The CDR3 consists of 14 residues. The V segment lost 3 bases and the J segment 8 bases; nucleotides outside the gene matches: 3. CDR1 MNHEY and CDR2 SMNVEV come from the germline V gene (reference sequence). CDR3 region: CASSFRTGGKPQHF. Here the CDR3 DNA reads TGTGCCAGCAGTTTCAGGACAGGGGGCAAGCCCCAGCATTTT.

The CDR3 sequence: CASSLLYNTGELFF. The CDR3 region has the DNA TGTGCCAGCAGCTTACTTTATAACACCGGGGAGCTGTTTTTT. This chain uses TRBV7-3 with TRBJ2-2, with D unresolved. Germline V CDR1 and CDR2: SGHTA, FQGTGA. The CDR3 is 14 residues long. Trimming removed 2 bases at V and 2 bases at J, with 6 bases between.

The chain employs TRBV7-9 and TRBJ2-1, with 7 bases fitting TRBD2. The CDR3 extends over 15 amino acids. After removal of 5 bases from V and 9 bases from J, the junction contained 13 bases not matched to a gene. Germline CDR1 and CDR2: SEHNR and FQNEAQ (reference sequence). Here the CDR3 reads CASSPVGREFGEQFF. The CDR3 DNA reads TGTGCCAGCAGCCCCGTAGGGCGGGAGTTCGGTGAGCAGTTCTTC.

The chain employs TRBV19 and TRBJ1-5; no clear D. V was trimmed by 1 base and J by 0 bases, leaving 7 bases between them. The CDR3 length is 15 residues. The V gene's germline CDR1 is LNHDA and CDR2 SQIVND (reference sequence). The CDR3 DNA reads TGTGCCAGTAGTATAGCGACTTCTAGCAATCAGCCCCAGCATTTT. It encodes CASSIATSSNQPQHF.

The sample holds one count of this clonotype. The chain recombines TRBV4-1 with TRBJ1-5; a possible D gene is TRBD1 (5 bases). Germline V gene sequence: CDR1 MGHRA, CDR2 YSYEKL. This CDR3 comprises 16 residues. V shed 2 bases and J shed 3 bases, with 14 bases lying between them. This CDR3 reads CASSQYSRVANQPQHF. In DNA, the CDR3 is TGCGCCAGCAGCCAATATTCCAGGGTAGCCAATCAGCCCCAGCATTTT.

The chain combines TRBV27 with TRBJ2-1; D might be TRBD1 (6 bases). V was clipped by 2 bases and J by 12 bases, with 17 bases between them. Germline V gives CDR1 MNHEY, CDR2 SMNVEV (reference sequence). This CDR3 spans 14 amino acids. CDR3 sequence reads: CASSLAGARDVQFF. The CDR3 coding sequence is TGTGCCAGCAGTTTAGCAGGGGCGAGGGACGTGCAGTTCTTC.

There are a few counts of this clonotype. The CDR3 bases are TGTGCCAGCAGTGCCTCAGGGGTCATGAACACTGAAGCTTTCTTT. Residues: CASSASGVMNTEAFF. V gene TRBV6-5 combines with J gene TRBJ1-1; D may be TRBD1 (6 bases). This CDR3 contains 15 residues. The V end lost 5 bases, the J end lost 0 bases, and 13 bases lay between the germline ends. The germline V gene encodes CDR1 MNHEY and CDR2 SVGAGI.